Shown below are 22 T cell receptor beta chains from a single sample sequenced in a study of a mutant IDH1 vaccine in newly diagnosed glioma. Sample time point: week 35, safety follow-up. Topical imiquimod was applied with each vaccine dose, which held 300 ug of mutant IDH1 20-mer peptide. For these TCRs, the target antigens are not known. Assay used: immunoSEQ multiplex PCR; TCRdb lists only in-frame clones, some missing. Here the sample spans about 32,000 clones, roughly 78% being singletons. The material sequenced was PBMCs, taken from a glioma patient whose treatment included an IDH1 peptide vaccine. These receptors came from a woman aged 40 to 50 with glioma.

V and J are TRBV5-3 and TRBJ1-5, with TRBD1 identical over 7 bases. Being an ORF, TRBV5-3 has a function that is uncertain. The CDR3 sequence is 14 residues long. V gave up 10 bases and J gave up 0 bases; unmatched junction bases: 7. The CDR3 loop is CAGKTGNSNQPQHF. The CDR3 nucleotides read TGTGCCGGCAAGACAGGGAATAGCAATCAGCCCCAGCATTTT.

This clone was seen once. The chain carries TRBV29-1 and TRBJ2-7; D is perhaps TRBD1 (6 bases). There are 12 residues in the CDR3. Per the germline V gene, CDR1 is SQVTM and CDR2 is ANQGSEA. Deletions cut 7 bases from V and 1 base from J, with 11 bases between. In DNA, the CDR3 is TGCAGCGCCCGGGACATTTCCTACGAGCAGTACTTC. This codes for CSARDISYEQYF.

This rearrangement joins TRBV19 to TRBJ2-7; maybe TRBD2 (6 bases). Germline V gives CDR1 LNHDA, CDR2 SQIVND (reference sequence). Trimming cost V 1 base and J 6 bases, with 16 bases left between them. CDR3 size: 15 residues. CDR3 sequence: CASSIVGLTLLEQYF. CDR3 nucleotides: TGTGCCAGTAGTATAGTTGGACTAACCCTCCTCGAGCAGTACTTC.

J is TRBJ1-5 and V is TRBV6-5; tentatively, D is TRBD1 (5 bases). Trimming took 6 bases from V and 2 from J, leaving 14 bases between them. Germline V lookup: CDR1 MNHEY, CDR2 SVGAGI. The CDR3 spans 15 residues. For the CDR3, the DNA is TGTGCCAGCAGCCCTGGGGCGTGGGGCAATCAGCCCCAGCATTTT. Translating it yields CASSPGAWGNQPQHF.

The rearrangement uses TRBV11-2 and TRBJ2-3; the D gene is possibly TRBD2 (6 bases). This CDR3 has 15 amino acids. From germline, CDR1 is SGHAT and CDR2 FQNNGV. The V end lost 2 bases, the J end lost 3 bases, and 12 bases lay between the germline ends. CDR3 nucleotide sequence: TGTGCCAGCAGCTTAAACGCGGGGTATACAGATACGCAGTATTTT. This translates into CASSLNAGYTDTQYF.

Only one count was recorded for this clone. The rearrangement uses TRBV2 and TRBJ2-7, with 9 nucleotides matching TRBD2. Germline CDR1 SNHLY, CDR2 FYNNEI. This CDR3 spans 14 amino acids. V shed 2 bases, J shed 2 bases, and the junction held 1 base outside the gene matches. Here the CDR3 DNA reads TGTGCCAGCAGTGAAATAGCGGGGGCCTACGAGCAGTACTTC. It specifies CASSEIAGAYEQYF.

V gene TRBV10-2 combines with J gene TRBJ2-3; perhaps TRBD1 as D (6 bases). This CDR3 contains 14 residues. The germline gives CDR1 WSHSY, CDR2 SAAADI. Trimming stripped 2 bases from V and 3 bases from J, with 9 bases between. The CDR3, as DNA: TGCGCCAGCAGTGAGAGGGGGTTTACAGATACGCAGTATTTT. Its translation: CASSERGFTDTQYF.

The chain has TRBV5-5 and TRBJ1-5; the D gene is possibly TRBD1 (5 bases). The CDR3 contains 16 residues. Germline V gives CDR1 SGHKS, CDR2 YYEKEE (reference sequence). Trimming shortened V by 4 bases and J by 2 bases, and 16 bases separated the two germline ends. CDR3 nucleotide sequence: TGTGCCAGCAGCCAGGGATTCCGAACGGGCAATCAGCCCCAGCATTTT. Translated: CASSQGFRTGNQPQHF.

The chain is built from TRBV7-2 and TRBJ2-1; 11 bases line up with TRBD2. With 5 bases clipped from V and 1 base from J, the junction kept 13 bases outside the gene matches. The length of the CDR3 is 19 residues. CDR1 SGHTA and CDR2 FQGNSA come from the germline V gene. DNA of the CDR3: TGTGCCAGCAGCATAAGGGTCAGACTAGCGGGGAATTCCTACAATGAGCAGTTCTTC. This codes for CASSIRVRLAGNSYNEQFF.

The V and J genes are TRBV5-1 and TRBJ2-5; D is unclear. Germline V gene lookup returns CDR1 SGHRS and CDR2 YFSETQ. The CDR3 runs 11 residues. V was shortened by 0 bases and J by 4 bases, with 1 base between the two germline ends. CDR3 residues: CASSLVETQYF. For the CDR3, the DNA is TGCGCCAGCAGCTTGGTAGAGACCCAGTACTTC.

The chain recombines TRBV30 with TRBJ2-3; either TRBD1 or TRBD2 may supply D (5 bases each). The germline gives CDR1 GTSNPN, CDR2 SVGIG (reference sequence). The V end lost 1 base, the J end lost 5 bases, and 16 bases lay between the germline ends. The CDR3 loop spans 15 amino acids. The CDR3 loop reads CAWSEAWDGRDTQYF. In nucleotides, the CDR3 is TGTGCCTGGAGTGAGGCATGGGACGGTCGAGATACGCAGTATTTT. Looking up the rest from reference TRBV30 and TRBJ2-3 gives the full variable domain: SQTIHQWPATLVQPVGSPLSLECTVEGTSNPNLYWYRQAAGRGLQLLFYSVGIGQISSEVPQNLSASRPQDRQFILSSKKLLLSDSGFYLCAWSEAWDGRDTQYFGPGTRLTVL.

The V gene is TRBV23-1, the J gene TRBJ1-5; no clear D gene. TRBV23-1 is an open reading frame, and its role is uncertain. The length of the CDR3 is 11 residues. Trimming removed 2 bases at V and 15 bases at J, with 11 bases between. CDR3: CASSQPGRGHF. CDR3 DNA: TGCGCCAGCAGTCAACCCGGCCGCGGGCATTTT.

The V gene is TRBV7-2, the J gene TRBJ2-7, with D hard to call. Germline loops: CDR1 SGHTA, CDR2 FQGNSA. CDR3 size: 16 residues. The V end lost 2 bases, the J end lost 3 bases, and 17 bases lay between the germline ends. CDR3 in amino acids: CASSLNPSGGSYEQYF. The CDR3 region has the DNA TGTGCCAGCAGCTTAAACCCCTCGGGCGGAAGCTACGAGCAGTACTTC.

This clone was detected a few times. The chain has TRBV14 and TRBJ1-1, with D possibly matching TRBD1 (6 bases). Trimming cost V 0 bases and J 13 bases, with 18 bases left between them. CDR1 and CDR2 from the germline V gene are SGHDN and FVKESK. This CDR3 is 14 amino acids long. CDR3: CASSQDAGTGRYFF. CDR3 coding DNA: TGTGCCAGCAGCCAAGATGCTGGTACAGGGAGATATTTCTTT.

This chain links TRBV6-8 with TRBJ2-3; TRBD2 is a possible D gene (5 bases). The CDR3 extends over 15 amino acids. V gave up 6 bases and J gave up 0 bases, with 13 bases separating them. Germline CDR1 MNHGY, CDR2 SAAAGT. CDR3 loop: CASSHYGVSTDTQYF. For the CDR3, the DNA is TGTGCCAGCAGCCACTACGGGGTAAGCACAGATACGCAGTATTTT.

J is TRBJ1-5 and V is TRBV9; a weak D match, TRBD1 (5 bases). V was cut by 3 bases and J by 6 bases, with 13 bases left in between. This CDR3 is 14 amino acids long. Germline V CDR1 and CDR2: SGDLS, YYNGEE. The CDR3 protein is CASSGGVSGQPQHF. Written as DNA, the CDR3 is TGTGCCAGCAGCGGGGGGGTGTCTGGTCAGCCCCAGCATTTT.

CDR3 protein: CASSESTGGVGYGYTF. CDR3 nucleotide sequence: TGTGCCAGCAGCGAGTCAACAGGGGGCGTAGGCTATGGCTACACCTTC. This sequence joins TRBV7-9 and TRBJ1-2, with 9 bases identical to TRBD1. Germline lookup yields CDR1 SEHNR and CDR2 FQNEAQ (reference sequence). The CDR3 runs to 16 residues. The trim removed 5 bases at V and 4 bases at J, leaving 11 bases unmatched. The variable domain in full, completed from reference TRBV7-9 and TRBJ1-2, reads DTGVSQNPRHKITKRGQNVTFRCDPISEHNRLYWYRQTLGQGPEFLTYFQNEAQLEKSRLLSDRFSAERPKGSFSTLEIQRTEQGDSAMYLCASSESTGGVGYGYTFGSGTRLTVV.

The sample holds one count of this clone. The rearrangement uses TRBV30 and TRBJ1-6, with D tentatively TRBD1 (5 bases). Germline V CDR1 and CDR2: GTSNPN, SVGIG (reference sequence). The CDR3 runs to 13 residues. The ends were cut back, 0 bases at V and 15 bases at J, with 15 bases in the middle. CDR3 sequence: CAWSVSQGSGLHF. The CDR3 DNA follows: TGTGCCTGGAGTGTAAGTCAGGGTTCTGGCCTCCACTTT.

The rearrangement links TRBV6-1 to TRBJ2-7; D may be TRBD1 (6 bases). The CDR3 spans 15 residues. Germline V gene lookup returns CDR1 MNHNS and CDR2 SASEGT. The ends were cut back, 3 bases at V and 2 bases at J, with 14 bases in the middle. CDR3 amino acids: CASSDPGAPPYEQYF. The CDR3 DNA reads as TGTGCCAGCAGTGACCCAGGGGCCCCCCCCTACGAGCAGTACTTC.

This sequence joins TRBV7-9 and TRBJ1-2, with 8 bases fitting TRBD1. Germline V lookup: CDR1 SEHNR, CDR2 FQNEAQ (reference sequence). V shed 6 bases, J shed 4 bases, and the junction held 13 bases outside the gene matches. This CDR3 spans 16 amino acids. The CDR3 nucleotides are TGTGCCAGCAGTTCCTTGGACAGGGCGTTAATCTATGGCTACACCTTC. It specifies CASSSLDRALIYGYTF.

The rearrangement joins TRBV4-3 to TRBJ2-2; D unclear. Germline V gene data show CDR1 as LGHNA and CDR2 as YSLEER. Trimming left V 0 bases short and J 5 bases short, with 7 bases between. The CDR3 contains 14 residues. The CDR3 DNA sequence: TGCGCCAGCAGCCAAGAGGTCGGGACCGGGGAGCTGTTTTTT. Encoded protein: CASSQEVGTGELFF.

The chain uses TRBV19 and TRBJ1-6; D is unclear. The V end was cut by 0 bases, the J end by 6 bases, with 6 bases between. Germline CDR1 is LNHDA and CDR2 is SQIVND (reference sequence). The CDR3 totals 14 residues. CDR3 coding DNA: TGTGCCAGTAGTATAGAGGATACTAATTCACCCCTCCACTTT. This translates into CASSIEDTNSPLHF.